This T cell receptor beta chain originates from a study of blood T cells in healthy people across ages. Study-level points and caveats: Long-lived donors carried more naive CD4+ cells and greater diversity than aged donors. A strong correlation was found between TCR beta diversity and the percentage of naive T cells.

The V and J ends lost 0 bases and 6 bases, in that order; junction bases with no gene match: 6. Germline V gene sequence: CDR1 GTSNPN, CDR2 SVGIG (reference sequence). This CDR3 contains 14 residues. Comment on this clonotype: The antigen is not known.

Sample-barcoded 5' priming and a J-beta primer mix drove a second PCR of 7 to 11 cycles. Tags on each cDNA molecule came from a template-switch adaptor with 12 random nucleotides. TCRdb reanalysed the 5' RACE reads using MiXCR and keeps one entry per CDR3 protein. Among approximately 680,000 distinct CDR3 sequences listed, about a third were seen once. The sequenced material came from blood. The chain has TRBV30 and TRBJ1-2, with 8 bases that match TRBD1. The receptor was isolated from an elderly woman in good health. Here the CDR3 DNA reads TGTGCCTGGAGTGTAGGGGCGACAGGGGATGGCTACACCTTC. Its translation: CAWSVGATGDGYTF.